One TCR beta chain is described in this entry. What it binds is unknown. This entry is derived from a study of shared clonotypes between healthy human individuals. The naive CD8 fraction comprised CD45RO-negative cells positively selected for CCR7 and excluded terminally differentiated effector memory CD45RA+ cells. General study points: Blood was the only sampled material, and tissue repertoires likely differ.

The assay was run at deep level. Data came from immunoSEQ multiplex PCR; TCRdb stores just in-frame clones and leaves some out. The top ten hold 1.5% to 2% of the sample, which has around 2.1 million clones, about 92% seen once. There are 13 residues in the CDR3. Trimming cost V 6 bases and J 0 bases, with 9 bases left between them. CDR1 and CDR2 (germline): LNHNV, YYDKDF (reference sequence). This receptor was identified in a young man in good health. Some clones in this sample may be carry-over from other donors' samples. Input material: naive CD8+ T cells from PBMCs. The chain joins TRBV15 to TRBJ2-7; no definite D call. DNA for the CDR3: TGTGCCACCAGTTACAGTAGCTCCTACGAGCAGTACTTC. Residues: CATSYSSSYEQYF.